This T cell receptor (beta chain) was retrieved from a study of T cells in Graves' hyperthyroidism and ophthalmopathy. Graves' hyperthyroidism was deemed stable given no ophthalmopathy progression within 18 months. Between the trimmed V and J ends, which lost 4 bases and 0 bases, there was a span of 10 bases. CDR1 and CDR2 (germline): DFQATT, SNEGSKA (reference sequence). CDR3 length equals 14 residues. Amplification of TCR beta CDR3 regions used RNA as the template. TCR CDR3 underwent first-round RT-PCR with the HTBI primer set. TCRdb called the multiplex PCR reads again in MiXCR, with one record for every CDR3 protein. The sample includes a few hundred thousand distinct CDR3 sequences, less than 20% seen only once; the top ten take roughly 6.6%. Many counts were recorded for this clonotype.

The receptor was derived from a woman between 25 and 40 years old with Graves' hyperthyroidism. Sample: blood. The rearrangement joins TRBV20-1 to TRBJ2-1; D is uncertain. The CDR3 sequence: CSAIPPLSYNEQFF. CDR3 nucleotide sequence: TGCAGTGCTATACCTCCCCTCTCCTACAATGAGCAGTTCTTC.